This T cell receptor beta chain was obtained from a study of PD-L1 blockade in urothelial cancer. Study information: Before enrollment, 0 to 3 chemotherapy regimens had been given to patients. Specimens of blood held a median count of roughly 150,000 T cells. Samples of blood were analyzed 3 weeks (second dose) and 6 weeks after treatment start.

Samples were collected from each patient before treatment and during treatment. Each patient gave between 1 and 8 of them in total. Some clones are missing from TCRdb's copy, which holds only in-frame ones; the method was immunoSEQ multiplex PCR. The table records some 52,000 clones, 84% of them present only once. CDR3 size: 15 residues. Germline V CDR1 and CDR2: KGHSH, LQKENI. With V trimmed by 5 bases and J by 7 bases, 13 bases remained unmatched. Sequences were derived from PBMCs, sampled around atezolizumab (anti-PD-L1) treatment. This chain uses TRBV18 with TRBJ2-7, with 8 bases that match TRBD1. This receptor was obtained from a man aged 40-55 years with urothelial cancer. CDR3 DNA sequence: TGTGCCAGCTCAGCGGGACAGGTGTGGGGAGGTGAGCAGTACTTC. It translates to CASSAGQVWGGEQYF.